This T cell receptor (beta chain) was observed in a study of T cells expressing NK-cell markers. Of note for this clonotype: Its antigen is currently unknown.

One entry per CDR3 protein, without DNA, is what TCRdb gives after re-calling the 5' RACE reads. This repertoire includes 350,000 to 500,000 distinct CDR3 sequences. Points from the study as a whole: Leadership of the CD3+CD56-NKG2C+ fraction also belonged to these clonotypes in a few donors.

The germline CDR1 and CDR2 sequences are SGHTA and FQGNSA. The CDR3 covers 13 residues. The origin of this receptor is a woman aged 18 to 75 in good health. The J gene is TRBJ1-2, the V gene TRBV7-2; TCRdb's D call of TRBD1 is untestable without DNA. The specimen sequenced was blood T cells: a sorted CD56 or NKG2C T cell subset, CD4+ or CD8+ T cells, or bulk PBMC T cells (not recorded which). The CDR3 here is CASSSTDRKGYTF.